The 19 T cell receptor beta chains given below trace back to one sample, sequenced in a study of regulatory T cells in long-lasting Graves disease (dated by TCRdb to 2020 to 2023). Library prep was done by multiplex PCR. The data were produced on an Illumina HiSeq 4000. CDR3 regions were amplified by Arm-PCR with iRepertoire HTBI primers to construct TCR beta libraries. TCRdb applied fastp at Q25 and MiXCR to the public reads, then kept only in-frame beta chains. When rows share a CDR3 protein, they turn into one entry using the most common DNA and genes. For this sample the table gives 360,000 or so distinct CDR3 sequences, of which approximately 10% were detected only once. In total, the top ten clones hold under 20% of the sample. The sample's time point label is to be understood as: newly diagnosed GD, antithyroid drugs for less than 3 months. For both TCR sequencing and RNA sequencing, RNA was extracted from PBMCs in TRIzol.

These data were also filed under a second study, of T cells in Graves' hyperthyroidism and ophthalmopathy.

The sample consisted of peripheral blood mononuclear cells (PBMCs), taken at new diagnosis, from a patient treated with antithyroid drugs. Every receptor here comes from a young woman with Graves disease. Donor details come from another sample of the same person, matched by shared clones.

This clonotype was seen a few times. The chain links TRBV5-5 to TRBJ2-6, with TRBD1 identical over 8 bases. V was pared by 2 bases and J by 0 bases, with 10 bases of the junction left unmatched. The CDR3 runs to 19 residues. Germline V gene sequence: CDR1 SGHKS, CDR2 YYEKEE (reference sequence). Written as DNA, the CDR3 is TGTGCCAGCAGCTTACGAGACAGGGGACGGGACTCTGGGGCCAACGTCCTGACTTTC. This codes for CASSLRDRGRDSGANVLTF.

This clonotype was seen a few times. This chain uses TRBV20-1 with TRBJ2-1; D might be TRBD1 (6 bases). This CDR3 spans 14 amino acids. CDR1 is DFQATT, CDR2 SNEGSKA, per germline (reference sequence). Deletions cut 5 bases from V and 4 bases from J, with 15 bases between. In DNA, the CDR3 is TGCAGTGCTTTAGACAGGACCCTTTACAATGAGCAGTTCTTC. Its protein product is CSALDRTLYNEQFF.

A note on this clonotype: Possible read error: a much larger clone is one base away. The conserved phenylalanine or tryptophan normally closing the CDR3 is absent here, so this likely arose from a read error. The chain uses TRBV9 and TRBJ2-5, with TRBD2 matching over 10 bases. J gave up 3 bases and V 4 bases, and 3 bases lay outside the gene matches. This CDR3 is 14 amino acids long. Germline V gene lookup returns CDR1 SGDLS and CDR2 YYNGEE. CDR3 sequence reads: CASSPGTSEETQYY. Written as DNA, the CDR3 is TGTGCCAGCAGCCCCGGGACTAGCGAAGAGACCCAGTACTAC.

This clonotype was counted many times. The chain is built from TRBV3-1 and TRBJ1-1; D possibly corresponds to TRBD1 (5 bases). This CDR3 is built from 13 residues. The V end was cut by 5 bases, the J end by 6 bases, with 13 bases between. Germline V CDR1 and CDR2: LGHDT, YNNKEL (reference sequence). The CDR3 nucleotides read TGTGCCAGCAGCATGGACCAGACAGCTGAAGCTTTCTTT. Protein sequence: CASSMDQTAEAFF.

The V call is TRBV10-3, the J call TRBJ1-2; D unresolved. The germline V gene encodes CDR1 ENHRY and CDR2 SYGVKD. The CDR3 sequence is 14 residues long. The V end lost 6 bases, the J end lost 0 bases, and 11 bases lay between the germline ends. The CDR3 sequence is CAISLQNSNYGYTF. CDR3 in DNA: TGTGCCATCAGCCTACAGAATTCTAACTATGGCTACACCTTC.

This chain uses TRBV6-2 or TRBV6-3 with TRBJ2-1; D may correspond to TRBD1 or TRBD2 (5 bases each). CDR1 is MNHEY, CDR2 SVGEGT, per germline. CDR3 length equals 17 residues. V was trimmed by 0 bases and J by 0 bases, leaving 12 bases between them. CDR3 coding DNA: TGTGCCAGCAGTTACTCTGGCGTTGGGGGCTCCTACAATGAGCAGTTCTTC. Its protein is CASSYSGVGGSYNEQFF.

This clonotype was seen at least ten times. The chain carries TRBV19 and TRBJ1-1, with TRBD1 matching 9 bases. V trimming: 7 bases; J trimming: 5 bases; junction bases outside the gene matches: 8. There are 14 residues in the CDR3. Germline CDR1 reads LNHDA; CDR2 reads SQIVND (reference sequence). This chain's CDR3 is CASTMTGGGTEAFF. The CDR3 DNA is TGTGCCAGTACCATGACAGGGGGTGGTACTGAAGCTTTCTTT.

This clonotype appeared many times. DNA of the CDR3: TGTGCCAGCAGTTTGGGGCAGGTTAACAATCAGCCCCAGCATTTT. Encoded protein: CASSLGQVNNQPQHF. The rearrangement uses TRBV28 and TRBJ1-5; D perhaps matches TRBD1 (5 bases). The germline V gene has CDR1 MDHEN and CDR2 SYDVKM. The V gene lost 3 bases and the J gene lost 3 bases, with 12 bases spanning the gap. The CDR3 has 15 residues.

The sample holds many counts of this clonotype. A junction end diverges from the germline sequence, so it may reflect a read error. This chain links TRBV28 with TRBJ2-1, with TRBD2 matching 8 bases. The CDR3 is made up of 13 amino acids. Germline assignment: CDR1 MDHEN and CDR2 SYDVKM. The CDR3 loop is CATIAQGTGAGAF. DNA of the CDR3: TGTGCCACCATAGCTCAAGGGACGGGAGCGGGAGCCTTC.

The chain recombines TRBV28 with TRBJ2-7; a possible D gene is TRBD1 (6 bases). V gave up 3 bases and J gave up 4 bases, with 13 bases separating them. The CDR3 length is 14 residues. The germline gives CDR1 MDHEN, CDR2 SYDVKM. The CDR3 DNA is TGTGCCAGCAGTTTCAGGGGCCGATTTTACGAGCAGTACTTC. Encoded protein: CASSFRGRFYEQYF. Full variable domain (remainder filled in from reference TRBV28 and TRBJ2-7): DVKVTQSSRYLVKRTGEKVFLECVQDMDHENMFWYRQDPGLGLRLIYFSYDVKMKEKGDIPEGYSVSREKKERFSLILESASTNQTSMYLCASSFRGRFYEQYFGPGTRLTVT.

This clonotype was seen ten or more times. The chain couples TRBV20-1 to TRBJ2-7; D perhaps matches TRBD2 (5 bases). Germline V lookup: CDR1 DFQATT, CDR2 SNEGSKA (reference sequence). Trimming took 7 bases from V and 1 from J, leaving 14 bases between them. The CDR3 has 13 amino acids. The CDR3 protein is CSGLFGVSYEQYF. CDR3 bases: TGCAGTGGTTTATTCGGGGTGTCCTACGAGCAGTACTTC.

The table lists this clonotype with many counts. The chain carries TRBV7-2 and TRBJ2-5; TRBD1 might be the D (6 bases). The CDR3 is made up of 20 amino acids. V was clipped by 3 bases and J by 5 bases, with 31 bases between them. Germline CDR1 and CDR2: SGHTA and FQGNSA. CDR3 sequence: CASSFPRTSVRDTLLETQYF. DNA for the CDR3: TGTGCCAGCAGCTTCCCACGAACCTCCGTCCGGGACACCCTGCTGGAGACCCAGTACTTC.

This clonotype was counted many times. CDR3 region: CASRPSGSPNEQFF. CDR3 bases: TGTGCCAGCAGACCTAGCGGGAGTCCCAATGAGCAGTTCTTC. The chain uses TRBV28 and TRBJ2-1; 10 bases fit TRBD2. V lost 6 bases to trimming and J lost 6 bases; unmatched junction nucleotides: 5. Germline CDR1 is MDHEN and CDR2 is SYDVKM. The CDR3 consists of 14 residues.

This clonotype was recorded at least ten times. The chain is built from TRBV27 and TRBJ2-5; D unresolved. The CDR3 has 13 residues. Per the germline V gene, CDR1 is MNHEY and CDR2 is SMNVEV (reference sequence). Trimming pared 2 bases from V and 4 bases from J, leaving 8 bases between. The CDR3 region has the DNA TGTGCCAGCAGTTTAATGGGCTCAGAGACCCAGTACTTC. Translating gives CASSLMGSETQYF.

This clonotype was seen ten or more times. The chain couples TRBV28 to TRBJ1-5; D gene ambiguous. Trimming cost V 6 bases and J 7 bases, with 13 bases left between them. CDR1 is MDHEN, CDR2 SYDVKM, per germline. The CDR3 length is 13 residues. The CDR3 loop reads CASRARGVQPQHF. The DNA of the CDR3 is TGTGCCAGCAGGGCCCGTGGTGTACAGCCCCAGCATTTT.

This clonotype came up a few times. A read error may be the cause here, since a much bigger clone is one base away. The DNA of the CDR3 is TGTGCCTGCAGTTCTACTAAGAGAGTTCAACCCGACGGGAATGGCTACACCTTC. As protein: CACSSTKRVQPDGNGYTF. V gene TRBV12-3 or TRBV12-4 combines with J gene TRBJ1-2; D ambiguous. This CDR3 has 18 amino acids.

As regards this clonotype: This sequence may be a read error, since a much larger clone differs from it by one base. Without the conserved terminal phenylalanine or tryptophan, this CDR3 likely stems from a read error. The gene calls are TRBV10-1 and TRBJ2-2, with D uncertain. CDR3 length equals 15 residues. V dropped 3 bases and J dropped 4 bases, with 12 bases sitting between them. The germline V gene encodes CDR1 WNHNN and CDR2 SYGVQD (reference sequence). CDR3 residues: CASSDDSRSTGELFL. The CDR3 DNA sequence: TGCGCCAGCAGTGACGATTCGCGAAGCACCGGGGAGCTGTTTCTT.

This clonotype was recorded many times. The J gene is TRBJ2-5, the V gene TRBV20-1; 7 bases fit TRBD2. CDR1 is DFQATT, CDR2 SNEGSKA, per germline (reference sequence). Trimming took 2 bases from V and 2 from J; bases not matched to a gene: 5. The CDR3 totals 14 residues. The CDR3 region has the DNA TGCAGTGCTAGACCAGCTAGCGGACAAGAGACCCAGTACTTC. This encodes CSARPASGQETQYF.

This clonotype appeared a few times. The chain employs TRBV7-6 and TRBJ2-1; 8 bases agree with TRBD1. Germline V gene data show CDR1 as SGHVS and CDR2 as FNYEAQ. The CDR3 extends over 17 amino acids. Trimming cost V 2 bases and J 10 bases; bases outside gene matches: 16. This CDR3 is CASSLNPAAGGHEEQFF. The CDR3 DNA follows: TGTGCCAGCAGCTTAAACCCAGCGGCAGGGGGCCATGAGGAGCAGTTCTTC.